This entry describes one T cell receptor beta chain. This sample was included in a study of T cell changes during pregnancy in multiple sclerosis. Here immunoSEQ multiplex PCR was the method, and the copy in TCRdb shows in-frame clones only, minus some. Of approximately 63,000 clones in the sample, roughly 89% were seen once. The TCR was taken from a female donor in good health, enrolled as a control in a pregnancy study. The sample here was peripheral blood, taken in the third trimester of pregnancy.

The DNA of the CDR3 is TGTGCCAGCGGGGGGGCGGGGCAGTACTTC. This encodes CASGGAGQYF. The genes are TRBV7-9 and TRBJ2-7, with a possible D match to TRBD2 (7 bases). Trimming removed 8 bases from V and 9 bases from J, with 11 bases in between. The CDR3 covers 10 residues. Per the germline V gene, CDR1 is SEHNR and CDR2 is FQNEAQ (reference sequence).